The 17 T cell receptor beta chains below come from one sample, sequenced in a study of CD8 T cells in Susac syndrome (dated 2019 in TCRdb). The method was the immunoSEQ multiplex PCR assay. RNA was extracted with the RNeasy kit and 0.5 to 1 ug was reverse transcribed using random hexamers. Clones were called with MiXCR by TCRdb after fastp trimmed the public reads at Q25, and only in-frame beta chains were retained. Here each entry gathers all rows of one CDR3 protein and keeps the most common genes and DNA. In this sample the table shows roughly 200,000 distinct CDR3 sequences, approximately 95% of which occur a single time. The top ten clonotypes cover approximately 0.098% of the sample. The sample was CD4+ T cells from PBMCs. These TCRs come from a human donor in good health.

This chain links TRBV14 with TRBJ2-7; D may correspond to TRBD1 or TRBD2 (6 bases each). Germline assignment: CDR1 SGHDN and CDR2 FVKESK. CDR3 size: 14 residues. With 6 bases removed from V and 2 bases from J, the gap between germline ends came to 14 bases. In DNA form, the CDR3 reads TGTGCCAGCAGTTCGGGGGCAGCCACCTACGAGCAGTACTTC. Its protein is CASSSGAATYEQYF. Complete variable domain (other parts from reference TRBV14 and TRBJ2-7): EAGVTQFPSHSVIEKGQTVTLRCDPISGHDNLYWYRRVMGKEIKFLLHFVKESKQDESGMPNNRFLAERTGGTYSTLKVQPAELEDSGVYFCASSSGAATYEQYFGPGTRLTVT.

The V call is TRBV24-1, the J call TRBJ1-2; TRBD1 is a possible D gene (6 bases). The CDR3 covers 15 residues. The V end lost 4 bases, the J end lost 5 bases, and 16 bases lay between the germline ends. Per the germline V gene, CDR1 is KGHDR and CDR2 is SFDVKD. The CDR3 here is CATSEQRGGEYGYTF. CDR3 DNA sequence: TGTGCCACCAGTGAACAGCGGGGGGGCGAGTATGGCTACACCTTC.

J is TRBJ1-5 and V is TRBV20-1, with 8 bases matching TRBD1. Germline V lookup: CDR1 DFQATT, CDR2 SNEGSKA (reference sequence). The CDR3 is 15 residues long. The V and J ends lost 1 base and 6 bases, in that order; junction bases with no gene match: 8. This chain's CDR3 is CSARVGRRGPQPQHF. The CDR3 nucleotides read TGCAGTGCTAGAGTGGGGCGCAGGGGGCCTCAGCCCCAGCATTTT.

V is TRBV12-3 or TRBV12-4 and J is TRBJ1-6; possible D gene TRBD1, 5 bases. With 3 bases removed from V and 9 bases from J, the gap between germline ends came to 15 bases. The CDR3 loop spans 15 amino acids. CDR3 in amino acids: CASSFDGAKLSPLHF. The CDR3 DNA is TGTGCCAGCAGTTTCGATGGGGCAAAACTTTCACCCCTCCACTTT.

The chain has TRBV29-1 and TRBJ2-3; tentatively, D is TRBD2 (7 bases). Deletions cut 7 bases from V and 2 bases from J, with 16 bases between. Germline CDR1 SQVTM, CDR2 ANQGSEA. The length of the CDR3 is 14 residues. The CDR3 nucleotides read TGCAGCGCCCCCCGGCGGGGGCCCACAGATACGCAGTATTTT. Translating gives CSAPRRGPTDTQYF.

The chain links TRBV9 to TRBJ1-2; a possible D gene is TRBD1 (5 bases). Germline V gene data show CDR1 as SGDLS and CDR2 as YYNGEE. V was cut by 1 base and J by 3 bases, with 10 bases left in between. This CDR3 is 14 amino acids long. The CDR3 protein is CASSVTGGDYGYTF. CDR3 bases: TGTGCCAGCAGCGTAACCGGGGGAGACTATGGCTACACCTTC.

This chain joins TRBV19 and TRBJ1-2, with TRBD1 matching 10 bases. The CDR3 totals 15 residues. Trimming at V came to 5 bases and at J to 4 bases, leaving 7 bases not matched to a gene. Germline V gene data show CDR1 as LNHDA and CDR2 as SQIVND (reference sequence). Here the CDR3 reads CASSAGQGLPYGYTF. The CDR3 nucleotides read TGTGCCAGTAGTGCGGGACAGGGGCTTCCCTATGGCTACACCTTC.

This rearrangement joins TRBV4-3 to TRBJ1-2, with unresolved D. Trimming left V 2 bases short and J 0 bases short, with 10 bases between. The germline V gene encodes CDR1 LGHNA and CDR2 YSLEER. This CDR3 contains 15 residues. This CDR3 reads CASSQTALANYGYTF. The CDR3 DNA is TGCGCCAGCAGCCAAACAGCGTTAGCTAACTATGGCTACACCTTC.

The J gene is TRBJ1-1, the V gene TRBV29-1; D uncertain. Germline V gene sequence: CDR1 SQVTM, CDR2 ANQGSEA. Trimming pared 4 bases from V and 5 bases from J, leaving 14 bases between. This CDR3 has 13 amino acids. In DNA form, the CDR3 reads TGCAGCGTTGGGGTCCTAACATGGACTGAAGCTTTCTTT. As protein: CSVGVLTWTEAFF.

This clonotype was found once. The rearrangement uses TRBV20-1 and TRBJ2-1; weak D call: TRBD2 (5 bases). The CDR3 totals 14 residues. Per germline, CDR1 DFQATT and CDR2 SNEGSKA (reference sequence). V lost 0 bases to trimming and J lost 3 bases, with 9 bases between them. Written as DNA, the CDR3 is TGCAGTGCTAGAGATACGGGATACTACAATGAGCAGTTCTTC. Translated: CSARDTGYYNEQFF.

This clonotype showed up just once. Written as DNA, the CDR3 is TGTGCCAGCAGTGAAGTCCAGGGTAGCAATCAGCCCCAGCATTTT. It is translated as CASSEVQGSNQPQHF. The chain joins TRBV6-1 to TRBJ1-5, with D possibly TRBD1 on 5 matching bases. Trimming stripped 1 base from V and 0 bases from J, with 7 bases between. This CDR3 contains 15 residues. Germline V lookup: CDR1 MNHNS, CDR2 SASEGT.

CDR3 sequence reads: CSARDSQGLFGPQHF. CDR3 coding DNA: TGCAGTGCTAGGGATTCGCAGGGGTTGTTTGGGCCCCAGCATTTT. This sequence joins TRBV20-1 and TRBJ1-5; possible D gene TRBD1, 6 bases. The CDR3 runs to 15 residues. V was pared by 3 bases and J by 9 bases, with 21 bases between. Germline CDR1 reads DFQATT; CDR2 reads SNEGSKA (reference sequence).

The chain has TRBV20-1 and TRBJ2-7; tentative D call: TRBD1 (5 bases). CDR3 length: 13 amino acids. Germline V gives CDR1 DFQATT, CDR2 SNEGSKA (reference sequence). V was shortened by 4 bases and J by 6 bases, with 16 bases between the two germline ends. CDR3 bases: TGCAGTGCTACCCGGCCAGGGCGGAGCGAGCAGTACTTC. Residues: CSATRPGRSEQYF.

J is TRBJ2-2 and V is TRBV7-8; 8 bases are shared with TRBD2. CDR3 length: 14 amino acids. Germline V gene lookup returns CDR1 SGHVS and CDR2 FQNEAQ. With 2 bases clipped from V and 8 bases from J, the junction kept 4 bases outside the gene matches. CDR3 in DNA: TGTGCCAGCAGCTTAAACGCGGGAGGAGGGGAGCTGTTTTTT. Encoded protein: CASSLNAGGGELFF.

The chain carries TRBV27 and TRBJ1-6; 7 bases match TRBD1. Germline CDR1 reads MNHEY; CDR2 reads SMNVEV (reference sequence). The CDR3 has 14 residues. The junction had 1 base not matched to a gene; V was cut back by 2 bases and J by 6 bases. CDR3 in amino acids: CASSLQGGNSPLHF. The CDR3 DNA is TGTGCCAGCAGTTTACAGGGGGGTAATTCACCCCTCCACTTT.

The chain is built from TRBV5-4 and TRBJ1-2; D gene unclear. Trimming removed 0 bases at V and 6 bases at J, with 9 bases between. CDR1 SGHNT and CDR2 YYREEE come from the germline V gene (reference sequence). This CDR3 has 13 amino acids. This chain's CDR3 is CASSLEGVHGYTF. Written as DNA, the CDR3 is TGTGCCAGCAGCTTGGAAGGAGTCCATGGCTACACCTTC.

J is TRBJ2-3 and V is TRBV6-5; weak D call: TRBD2 (7 bases). The V gene lost 4 bases and the J gene lost 4 bases, with 9 bases spanning the gap. CDR1 MNHEY and CDR2 SVGAGI come from the germline V gene. There are 13 residues in the CDR3. The CDR3 DNA reads as TGTGCCAGCAGTTTCGGGGGGCCAGATACGCAGTATTTT. Translating it yields CASSFGGPDTQYF.